The 27 T cell receptor beta chains reported below all come from one sample, sequenced in a study of beta chain features in type 1 diabetes. As every portion of the isolated RNA was reverse transcribed, the sequencing read expressed TCRB transcripts. TCRdb's table, derived via immunoSEQ multiplex PCR, lists solely in-frame clones and lacks some. This sample yields hundreds of thousands of clones, of which over 12% are seen a single time; 0.015% to 0.017% belongs to the top ten. Study observations and caveats: TCRB CDR3s from Type 1 diabetes patients were moderately but significantly shorter in all four CD4+ subsets.

These receptors have no known antigen. The sample taken for sequencing was naive CD4+ T cells from blood. The receptors stem from a man aged 18 to 29 with type 1 diabetes.

The CDR3 region has the DNA TGTGCCAGCAGCCCTAGGGCGGACTTAGCCAAAAACATTCAGTACTTC. It is translated as CASSPRADLAKNIQYF. V usage is TRBV9 and J usage is TRBJ2-4; perhaps TRBD2 as D (5 bases). CDR3 size: 16 residues. Germline values: CDR1 SGDLS, CDR2 YYNGEE. Between the trimmed V and J ends, which lost 4 bases and 0 bases, there was a span of 14 bases.

This clone has more than one count but fewer than ten. The chain joins TRBV5-1 to TRBJ1-2; D uncertain. This CDR3 comprises 14 residues. Germline V lookup: CDR1 SGHRS, CDR2 YFSETQ. Trimming pared 0 bases from V and 4 bases from J, leaving 10 bases between. CDR3 sequence reads: CASSLGQEFYGYTF. The CDR3 DNA follows: TGCGCCAGCAGCTTGGGGCAGGAATTCTATGGCTACACCTTC.

This clone was seen a few times. The chain combines TRBV18 with TRBJ2-1; TRBD1 agrees at 10 bases. Germline CDR1 KGHSH, CDR2 LQKENI. The junction had 11 bases not matched to a gene; V was cut back by 2 bases and J by 7 bases. This CDR3 region has 17 residues. The CDR3 DNA reads as TGTGCCAGCTCACCAGGGATGGGACAGGGGTCCCGTAATGAGCAGTTCTTC. As protein: CASSPGMGQGSRNEQFF.

In this sample, this clone turned up a few times. The chain employs TRBV2 and TRBJ1-1, with TRBD1 matching 7 bases. V dropped 10 bases and J dropped 3; count of bases not matched to a gene: 5. The germline CDR1 and CDR2 sequences are SNHLY and FYNNEI. The CDR3 covers 12 residues. In nucleotides, the CDR3 is TGTGCCACCTCGACAGGGTACACTGAAGCTTTCTTT. Translating it yields CATSTGYTEAFF.

This clone occurred a few times. This chain connects TRBV7-6 to TRBJ2-7, with 7 bases identical to TRBD1. V lost 5 bases to trimming and J lost 2 bases; unmatched junction nucleotides: 6. CDR3 length: 14 residues. CDR1 is SGHVS, CDR2 FNYEAQ, per germline. The DNA of the CDR3 is TGTGCCAGCAGCCCACGACAGGGAACCTACGAGCAGTACTTC. Translating gives CASSPRQGTYEQYF.

The chain combines TRBV7-8 with TRBJ1-1; D is uncertain. The CDR3 spans 14 residues. Between the trimmed V and J ends, which lost 2 bases and 0 bases, there was a span of 7 bases. Per germline, CDR1 SGHVS and CDR2 FQNEAQ. The CDR3 nucleotides read TGTGCCAGCAGCTTATCAGTTATGAACACTGAAGCTTTCTTT. Protein product: CASSLSVMNTEAFF.

Remarks on this clone: Other nucleotide sequences in the sample specify the same CDR3. The chain joins TRBV28 to TRBJ2-3; possibly TRBD2 for D (5 bases). Between the trimmed V and J ends, which lost 9 bases and 6 bases, there was a span of 16 bases. CDR1 and CDR2 from the germline V gene are MDHEN and SYDVKM. The CDR3 contains 13 residues. DNA for the CDR3: TGTGCCAGTAGAGAAGGAAGAGGGGATACGCAGTATTTT. It encodes CASREGRGDTQYF.

This clone was seen more than once but under ten times. The V call is TRBV19, the J call TRBJ2-6, with 10 bases aligning to TRBD2. This CDR3 comprises 18 residues. Per germline, CDR1 LNHDA and CDR2 SQIVND (reference sequence). V lost 8 bases, J lost 0 bases, and 10 bases stayed unmatched. Here the CDR3 DNA reads TGTGCCAGTTCGAACCTACTAGCGGGGACCTCTGGGGCCAACGTCCTGACTTTC. Protein: CASSNLLAGTSGANVLTF.

This clone was picked up many times. The chain is built from TRBV4-3 and TRBJ2-7; D is undetermined. In germline, CDR1 is LGHNA, CDR2 YSLEER. V was pared by 0 bases and J by 3 bases, with 12 bases between. The CDR3 contains 15 residues. CDR3 loop: CASSQEKNLFYEQYF. The DNA for the CDR3 is TGCGCCAGCAGCCAAGAGAAGAATCTATTCTACGAGCAGTACTTC.

The sample holds a few counts of this clone. This rearrangement joins TRBV18 to TRBJ2-2; maybe TRBD1 (7 bases). Germline assignment: CDR1 KGHSH and CDR2 LQKENI. The length of the CDR3 is 16 residues. Deletions cut 1 base from V and 4 bases from J, with 13 bases between. This CDR3 reads CASSPQEGASTGELFF. CDR3 bases: TGTGCCAGCTCACCACAGGAGGGGGCCAGCACCGGGGAGCTGTTTTTT.

The V and J genes are TRBV15 and TRBJ2-4, with 7 bases fitting TRBD1. The V gene's germline CDR1 is LNHNV and CDR2 YYDKDF (reference sequence). The CDR3 spans 15 residues. V lost 4 bases, J lost 1 base, and 4 bases stayed unmatched. CDR3 loop: CATSTHRGAKNIQYF. The CDR3 coding sequence is TGTGCCACCAGCACGCACAGGGGTGCCAAAAACATTCAGTACTTC.

This clone was found a few times. The V call is TRBV28, the J call TRBJ1-1; 7 bases align to TRBD1. The CDR3 extends over 15 amino acids. The V and J ends lost 2 bases and 3 bases, in that order; junction bases with no gene match: 6. The germline V gene has CDR1 MDHEN and CDR2 SYDVKM. The CDR3 DNA follows: TGTGCCAGCAGTTTACAAGGGGGCGGTGACACTGAAGCTTTCTTT. It codes for CASSLQGGGDTEAFF. The complete variable domain, with remaining parts taken from reference TRBV28 and TRBJ1-1, reads DVKVTQSSRYLVKRTGEKVFLECVQDMDHENMFWYRQDPGLGLRLIYFSYDVKMKEKGDIPEGYSVSREKKERFSLILESASTNQTSMYLCASSLQGGGDTEAFFGQGTRLTVV.

This clone came up a few times. The V call is TRBV9, the J call TRBJ2-3, with a weak D call TRBD1 (6 bases). V was shortened by 4 bases and J by 2 bases, with 11 bases between the two germline ends. The length of the CDR3 is 14 residues. Germline-derived CDR1 and CDR2 are SGDLS and YYNGEE. The CDR3 sequence: CASSRTAATDTQYF. The CDR3 DNA follows: TGTGCCAGCAGCCGGACAGCCGCCACAGATACGCAGTATTTT.

The V call is TRBV28, the J call TRBJ2-6, with 10 bases fitting TRBD1. V lost 3 bases, J lost 4 bases, and 9 bases stayed unmatched. This CDR3 is built from 18 residues. The germline V gene encodes CDR1 MDHEN and CDR2 SYDVKM. The CDR3, as DNA: TGTGCCAGCAGTTTGTCGGGACAGGGGATTGGAGGGGCCAACGTCCTGACTTTC. This codes for CASSLSGQGIGGANVLTF.

This clone has only a few counts. The genes are TRBV7-8 and TRBJ1-3; the D is unclear. The V end was cut by 1 base, the J end by 0 bases, with 7 bases between. The germline CDR1 and CDR2 sequences are SGHVS and FQNEAQ. The CDR3 runs to 15 residues. The CDR3 sequence is CASSLVESSGNTIYF. The CDR3 DNA reads TGTGCCAGCAGCTTAGTCGAGAGCTCTGGAAACACCATATATTTT.

The chain recombines TRBV7-2 with TRBJ2-3; 9 bases match TRBD1. There are 16 residues in the CDR3. The V gene end was trimmed by 5 bases and the J gene end by 0 bases; junction bases not matched to a gene: 6. Germline V lookup: CDR1 SGHTA, CDR2 FQGNSA. The CDR3 region has the DNA TGTGCCAGCAGCCTACAGGGGGCGCCGAGCACAGATACGCAGTATTTT. Its protein is CASSLQGAPSTDTQYF. The full variable domain, with the rest looked up from reference TRBV7-2 and TRBJ2-3, is GAGVSQSPSNKVTEKGKDVELRCDPISGHTALYWYRQSLGQGLEFLIYFQGNSAPDKSGLPSDRFSAERTGGSVSTLTIQRTQQEDSAVYLCASSLQGAPSTDTQYFGPGTRLTVL.

This clone occurred a few times. The same CDR3 can be traced to other DNA sequences in this sample. The chain combines TRBV29-1 with TRBJ1-1; no clear D. V lost 6 bases, J lost 0 bases, and 11 bases lay in between. Germline CDR1 SQVTM, CDR2 ANQGSEA. This CDR3 is 13 amino acids long. The CDR3 nucleotides are TGCAGCGTCGGAGGACGTATGAACACTGAAGCTTTCTTT. It codes for CSVGGRMNTEAFF.

This clone was detected a few times. Other DNA sequences of this sample code for an identical CDR3. V is TRBV6-6 and J is TRBJ2-7; 8 positions agree with TRBD1. Germline CDR1 MNHNY, CDR2 SVGAGI (reference sequence). The CDR3 loop spans 13 amino acids. J lost 1 base, V lost 5 bases, and 1 base had no gene match. This CDR3 is CASSRDRSYEQYF. The CDR3, as DNA: TGTGCCAGCAGTCGGGACAGGTCCTACGAGCAGTACTTC.

The gene calls are TRBV5-1 and TRBJ1-1; no firm D call. Per the germline V gene, CDR1 is SGHRS and CDR2 is YFSETQ. V dropped 5 bases and J dropped 5 bases, with 13 bases sitting between them. The CDR3 has 13 residues. The CDR3 coding sequence is TGCGCCAGCAGGAGAGGCGGAGGGACTGAAGCTTTCTTT. Amino acid sequence: CASRRGGGTEAFF.

This clone was counted a few times. This rearrangement joins TRBV28 to TRBJ1-5; 7 nucleotides agree with TRBD1. The CDR3 has 15 residues. V dropped 5 bases and J dropped 6; count of bases not matched to a gene: 10. Germline values: CDR1 MDHEN, CDR2 SYDVKM. The CDR3 loop is CASSPQGYRGQPQHF. As DNA, the CDR3 is TGTGCCAGCAGTCCACAGGGGTATAGGGGTCAGCCCCAGCATTTT.

V gene TRBV5-1 combines with J gene TRBJ2-1, with D tentatively TRBD1 (6 bases). With 2 bases removed from V and 8 bases from J, the gap between germline ends came to 17 bases. The CDR3 totals 15 residues. Germline values: CDR1 SGHRS, CDR2 YFSETQ. CDR3: CASSFAGTPSDEQFF. CDR3 sequence (DNA): TGCGCCAGCAGCTTTGCCGGGACACCTTCGGATGAGCAGTTCTTC.

This chain joins TRBV7-9 and TRBJ2-1; unclear D gene. The CDR3 consists of 13 residues. Looked up from germline, CDR1 is SEHNR and CDR2 is FQNEAQ (reference sequence). Trimming removed 5 bases at V and 8 bases at J, with 13 bases between. The DNA for the CDR3 is TGTGCCAGCAGCAAACTCAGTGGAGATGAGCAGTTCTTC. Its translation is CASSKLSGDEQFF.

This clone has only a few counts. The rearrangement joins TRBV6-6 to TRBJ2-7; 8 bases align to TRBD2. Germline CDR1 and CDR2: MNHNY and SVGAGI (reference sequence). This CDR3 has 13 amino acids. The ends lost 6 bases at V and 6 bases at J; junction bases unmatched: 7. The CDR3 DNA is TGTGCCAGCAGACCCGGACTAGCCCGCGAGCAGTACTTC. Translating gives CASRPGLAREQYF.

The rearrangement joins TRBV20-1 to TRBJ1-1; no clear D. Trimming pared 0 bases from V and 12 bases from J, leaving 11 bases between. The CDR3 consists of 11 residues. Germline V gene sequence: CDR1 DFQATT, CDR2 SNEGSKA (reference sequence). The CDR3 DNA follows: TGCAGTGCTAGAGATCTCGGGGTAACTTTCTTT. This translates into CSARDLGVTFF.

This clone came up a few times. The chain has TRBV7-2 and TRBJ2-1; unclear D gene. Per the germline V gene, CDR1 is SGHTA and CDR2 is FQGNSA. Trimming took off 3 bases at V and 10 bases at J, with 10 bases between the two ends. This CDR3 has 12 amino acids. The DNA of the CDR3 is TGTGCCAGCAGCTTGGCCCCCAGAGAGCAGTTCTTC. Amino acids: CASSLAPREQFF.

This clone has more than one count but fewer than ten. The genes are TRBV5-1 and TRBJ2-5, with D hard to call. The CDR3 sequence is 15 residues long. Germline V gene lookup returns CDR1 SGHRS and CDR2 YFSETQ. Trimming took off 4 bases at V and 2 bases at J, with 15 bases between the two ends. The CDR3 DNA sequence: TGCGCCAGCAGCCAGGAAGTTAGGCAGCAAGAGACCCAGTACTTC. Protein product: CASSQEVRQQETQYF.

The V gene is TRBV25-1, the J gene TRBJ1-3; D is ambiguous. The CDR3 length is 18 residues. Germline V gene lookup returns CDR1 MGHDK and CDR2 SYGVNS. Deletions cut 4 bases from V and 0 bases from J, with 19 bases between. CDR3 residues: CASSGHIDIRHSGNTIYF. CDR3 bases: TGTGCCAGCAGTGGACATATAGACATCCGTCACTCTGGAAACACCATATATTTT.